This T cell receptor beta chain was recovered during a study of lymphopenia after photon versus proton radiotherapy. Sequencing used immunoSEQ multiplex PCR; TCRdb keeps in-frame clones, though not all of them. The sample carries about 58,000 clones, 65% to 85% recorded once. This clone was counted a single time. As yet, its antigen is unknown. Study-wide results and limits: Oligoclonal CD8+ Temra expansion after nadir drove photon patients' diversity drop. In patients who died, overall survival fell as post-nadir TCR diversity dropped more. Only patients who died were analyzed for survival; proton advantage is unproven. Relative stability marked proton patients; photon patients lost diversity and naive cells.

This material consisted of peripheral blood, taken from a patient treated with proton-based radiotherapy. This TCR was recovered from a man in his sixties with pancreatic cancer.

The CDR3 DNA follows: TGTGCCAGCAGCACGAGGGTCTACGAGCAGTACTTC. It yields the protein CASSTRVYEQYF. The gene calls are TRBV11-3 and TRBJ2-7; D is perhaps TRBD2 (5 bases). Trimming left V 5 bases short and J 3 bases short, with 8 bases between. This CDR3 spans 12 amino acids. Germline CDR1 reads SGHNT; CDR2 reads YENEEA.